The 25 T cell receptor beta chains below come from one sample, sequenced in a study of T cell repertoires in cytomegalovirus infection. A single record per CDR3 protein comes from TCRdb applying MiXCR to the reads. Here the sample spans approximately 630,000 distinct CDR3 sequences, 20% to 25% being singletons. Sequences were obtained from CD8+ T cells from PBMCs. The source of these receptors is a human donor in good health (CMV status not recorded). Some clones in this sample may be carry-over from other donors' samples.

This clonotype was counted between two and nine times. The chain recombines TRBV20-1 with TRBJ2-1; 10 nucleotides line up with TRBD2. Germline V gene data show CDR1 as DFQATT and CDR2 as SNEGSKA (reference sequence). The CDR3 is 14 residues long. After removal of 4 bases from V and 6 bases from J, the junction contained 6 bases not matched to a gene. The chain's CDR3 is CSAKFSGGTNEQFF. The DNA of the CDR3 is TGCAGTGCTAAGTTTAGCGGGGGGACCAATGAGCAGTTCTTC.

The CDR3 region has the DNA TGTGCCAGCAGTTTACACATCAATCAGCCCCAGCATTTT. Encoded protein: CASSLHINQPQHF. The V gene is TRBV28, the J gene TRBJ1-5; unclear D gene. The CDR3 consists of 13 residues. Germline V gives CDR1 MDHEN, CDR2 SYDVKM. Trimming stripped 2 bases from V and 3 bases from J, with 5 bases between. Supplemented by reference TRBV28 and TRBJ1-5, the full variable domain reads DVKVTQSSRYLVKRTGEKVFLECVQDMDHENMFWYRQDPGLGLRLIYFSYDVKMKEKGDIPEGYSVSREKKERFSLILESASTNQTSMYLCASSLHINQPQHFGDGTRLSIL.

This CDR3 reads CASSQEQSTPEAFF. The CDR3 coding sequence is TGCGCCAGCAGCCAAGAACAATCTACGCCTGAAGCTTTCTTT. The rearrangement links TRBV4-1 to TRBJ1-1, with D uncertain. The CDR3 contains 14 residues. Trimming left V 0 bases short and J 6 bases short, with 11 bases between. Looked up from germline, CDR1 is MGHRA and CDR2 is YSYEKL.

This clonotype was seen a few times. This sequence joins TRBV6-2 or TRBV6-3 and TRBJ2-3, with 8 bases identical to TRBD1. The CDR3 sequence is 15 residues long. Trimming removed 2 bases from V and 2 bases from J; junction bases left unmatched: 3. CDR1 and CDR2 from the germline V gene are MNHEY and SVGEGT. The CDR3 nucleotides read TGTGCCAGCAGTTACGTCCAGGGGGCCACAGATACGCAGTATTTT. Its translation: CASSYVQGATDTQYF.

The sample holds a few counts of this clonotype. The chain carries TRBV19 and TRBJ1-1, with a tentative D call TRBD1 (6 bases). Germline CDR1 LNHDA, CDR2 SQIVND (reference sequence). CDR3 size: 13 residues. V lost 8 bases and J lost 4, with 14 bases in between. The CDR3 bases are TGTGCCAGTTTAGGCAGGGGATTCACTGAAGCTTTCTTT. As protein: CASLGRGFTEAFF. The full variable domain, completed using reference TRBV19 and TRBJ1-1, is DGGITQSPKYLFRKEGQNVTLSCEQNLNHDAMYWYRQDPGQGLRLIYYSQIVNDFQKGDIAEGYSVSREKKESFPLTVTSAQKNPTAFYLCASLGRGFTEAFFGQGTRLTVV.

For the CDR3, the DNA is TGTGCCAGCAGCTCGACAGGAGATCCTAATTCACCCCTCCACTTT. Its protein product is CASSSTGDPNSPLHF. This rearrangement joins TRBV7-6 to TRBJ1-6, with D maybe TRBD1 (6 bases). This CDR3 is 15 amino acids long. Trimming removed 4 bases at V and 6 bases at J, with 13 bases between. Germline V lookup: CDR1 SGHVS, CDR2 FNYEAQ.

The chain couples TRBV7-9 to TRBJ1-1, with D hard to call. The CDR3 has 11 residues. Germline values: CDR1 SEHNR, CDR2 FQNEAQ (reference sequence). V shed 5 bases and J shed 7 bases, with 8 bases lying between them. CDR3 amino acids: CASSQRVEAFF. CDR3 nucleotides: TGTGCCAGCAGCCAGAGGGTTGAAGCTTTCTTT.

The V call is TRBV7-9, the J call TRBJ2-7; TRBD2 matches 8 bases. The V and J ends lost 5 bases and 3 bases, in that order; junction bases with no gene match: 3. The germline V gene encodes CDR1 SEHNR and CDR2 FQNEAQ (reference sequence). The CDR3 has 13 amino acids. The CDR3 nucleotides read TGTGCCAGCAGCCCCACTAGCGGCTACGAGCAGTACGTC. It translates to CASSPTSGYEQYV.

This clonotype was seen many times. The V gene is TRBV20-1, the J gene TRBJ1-5; D not certain. The CDR3 is 15 residues long. V was cut by 0 bases and J by 0 bases, with 9 bases left in between. Germline values: CDR1 DFQATT, CDR2 SNEGSKA (reference sequence). The CDR3 sequence: CSAREVPDSNQPQHF. CDR3 coding DNA: TGCAGTGCTAGAGAAGTGCCCGATAGCAATCAGCCCCAGCATTTT.

V usage is TRBV28 and J usage is TRBJ2-4, with D possibly being TRBD1 (6 bases). Germline CDR1 MDHEN, CDR2 SYDVKM. V shed 2 bases and J shed 3 bases, with 11 bases lying between them. The CDR3 extends over 15 amino acids. As DNA, the CDR3 is TGTGCCAGCAGTTTACAGGGGCTGGGCAAAAACATTCAGTACTTC. This codes for CASSLQGLGKNIQYF.

This clonotype was recorded at least ten times. The chain combines TRBV9 with TRBJ2-2; a possible D gene is TRBD2 (6 bases). Looked up from germline, CDR1 is SGDLS and CDR2 is YYNGEE. The V and J ends lost 5 bases and 4 bases respectively, with 9 bases between them. CDR3 length: 13 residues. The CDR3 loop is CASSVGGTGELFF. The CDR3 coding sequence is TGTGCCAGCAGTGTCGGGGGCACCGGGGAGCTGTTTTTT.

The chain combines TRBV27 with TRBJ1-1; 8 bases agree with TRBD1. The CDR3 is 16 amino acids. Germline trimming cut 6 bases from V and 0 bases from J; bases unmatched to any gene: 9. The germline V gene encodes CDR1 MNHEY and CDR2 SMNVEV (reference sequence). The CDR3 DNA is TGTGCCAGCAGCCCTAGGACAGGGCATTTGAACACTGAAGCTTTCTTT. As protein: CASSPRTGHLNTEAFF.

The chain recombines TRBV19 with TRBJ1-1; possibly TRBD1 for D (5 bases). Trimming removed 5 bases from V and 8 bases from J, with 18 bases in between. This CDR3 has 14 residues. Germline V gene data show CDR1 as LNHDA and CDR2 as SQIVND (reference sequence). The CDR3 reads CASSLPLQGGEAFF. Written as DNA, the CDR3 is TGTGCCAGTAGTCTACCCCTCCAGGGAGGAGAAGCTTTCTTT.

This clonotype was seen more than once but under ten times. This sequence joins TRBV19 and TRBJ2-7; D assignment may be TRBD1 or TRBD2 (5 bases each). Trimming shortened V by 5 bases and J by 3 bases, and 14 bases separated the two germline ends. Germline CDR1 reads LNHDA; CDR2 reads SQIVND (reference sequence). The CDR3 runs 14 residues. The CDR3 sequence is CASSFRDGHYEQYF. The CDR3 nucleotides read TGTGCCAGTAGTTTCCGGGACGGACACTACGAGCAGTACTTC. The full variable domain, its missing parts supplied by reference TRBV19 and TRBJ2-7, is DGGITQSPKYLFRKEGQNVTLSCEQNLNHDAMYWYRQDPGQGLRLIYYSQIVNDFQKGDIAEGYSVSREKKESFPLTVTSAQKNPTAFYLCASSFRDGHYEQYFGPGTRLTVT.

In the case of this clonotype: Compared with germline, one end of the junction differs, possibly owing to a read error. The chain combines TRBV7-9 with TRBJ1-2, with D possibly TRBD1 on 5 matching bases. Germline CDR1 is SEHNR and CDR2 is FQNEAQ (reference sequence). The CDR3 totals 14 residues. The CDR3 is CASSFPRDAYGYTF. As DNA, the CDR3 is TGTGCCAGCAGCTTTCCCAGGGACGCCTATGGCTACACTTTC.

This clonotype has just a few counts. CDR3 sequence: CASSLAGEIYEQYV. The CDR3 DNA is TGTGCCAGCAGTTTAGCGGGGGAGATCTACGAGCAGTACGTC. This chain connects TRBV28 to TRBJ2-7; 7 nucleotides agree with TRBD2. The CDR3 covers 14 residues. Trimming at V came to 2 bases and at J to 3 bases, leaving 4 bases not matched to a gene. Per the germline V gene, CDR1 is MDHEN and CDR2 is SYDVKM.

V gene TRBV28 combines with J gene TRBJ1-1; D is possibly TRBD1 (6 bases). The CDR3 sequence is 15 residues long. Looked up from germline, CDR1 is MDHEN and CDR2 is SYDVKM. V gave up 4 bases and J gave up 0 bases, with 12 bases separating them. Here the CDR3 DNA reads TGTGCCAGCAGTTACTCCGGGACACTGAACACTGAAGCTTTCTTT. Residues: CASSYSGTLNTEAFF.

This clonotype has a count of ten or more. The rearrangement uses TRBV7-8 and TRBJ2-7; 10 bases line up with TRBD1. In germline, CDR1 is SGHVS, CDR2 FQNEAQ. This CDR3 contains 16 residues. V lost 3 bases to trimming and J lost 4 bases; unmatched junction nucleotides: 9. Written as DNA, the CDR3 is TGTGCCAGCAGCTTCCCCCTGACAGGGGGCTTGTACGAGCAGTACGTC. Its translation: CASSFPLTGGLYEQYV.

This clonotype occurred a few times. The chain is built from TRBV12-3 or TRBV12-4 and TRBJ2-7; 7 nucleotides align to TRBD1. V shed 0 bases, J shed 7 bases, and the junction held 6 bases outside the gene matches. The CDR3 has 14 amino acids. The CDR3 loop reads CASSLALTGVEQYF. DNA of the CDR3: TGTGCCAGCAGTTTAGCCTTAACAGGGGTGGAGCAGTACTTC.

This chain joins TRBV6-2 or TRBV6-3 and TRBJ1-1; 7 bases match TRBD1. Germline CDR1 reads MNHEY; CDR2 reads SVGEGT. J lost 0 bases, V lost 1 base, and 2 bases had no gene match. This CDR3 has 15 amino acids. The DNA of the CDR3 is TGTGCCAGCAGTTACTGGACAGGCTTGAACACTGAAGCTTTCTTT. Protein product: CASSYWTGLNTEAFF.

Only a few counts were recorded for this clonotype. J is TRBJ2-7 and V is TRBV27; TRBD2 agrees at 11 bases. Trimming cost V 5 bases and J 7 bases; bases outside gene matches: 7. CDR1 and CDR2 (germline): MNHEY, SMNVEV (reference sequence). The CDR3 totals 14 residues. CDR3: CASSILAGEGEQYF. The CDR3 nucleotides read TGTGCCAGCAGTATACTAGCGGGGGAGGGAGAGCAGTACTTC.

CDR3 sequence (DNA): TGTGCCATCAGTGGGAAGGACAGGTCCGGTTTTGAGCAGTTCTTC. Translating it yields CAISGKDRSGFEQFF. V usage is TRBV10-3 and J usage is TRBJ2-1; TRBD1 matches 7 bases. In germline, CDR1 is ENHRY, CDR2 SYGVKD. The CDR3 sequence is 15 residues long. Germline trimming cut 4 bases from V and 9 bases from J; bases unmatched to any gene: 12.

This clonotype was seen at least ten times. The chain carries TRBV7-2 and TRBJ2-7; no reliable D call. V was trimmed by 1 base and J by 3 bases, leaving 10 bases between them. The CDR3 is 14 amino acids. Germline-derived CDR1 and CDR2 are SGHTA and FQGNSA. CDR3 region: CASSLEGSYYEQYF. In DNA form, the CDR3 reads TGTGCCAGCAGCTTAGAGGGCAGTTACTACGAGCAGTACTTC.

Of note for this clonotype: Just one base apart from a much larger clone, this may be a read error. In nucleotides, the CDR3 is TGCAGTGCTAGGTGGGGAAGCTCCTACGAGCAGTACGTC. Its translation is CSARWGSSYEQYV. This chain joins TRBV20-1 and TRBJ2-7; D not certain. Deletions cut 3 bases from V and 0 bases from J, with 9 bases between. There are 13 residues in the CDR3. From germline, CDR1 is DFQATT and CDR2 SNEGSKA (reference sequence).

This clonotype was recorded at least ten times. This sequence joins TRBV7-8 and TRBJ2-7; 9 bases agree with TRBD1. This CDR3 comprises 17 residues. With 5 bases clipped from V and 5 bases from J, the junction kept 16 bases outside the gene matches. CDR1 SGHVS and CDR2 FQNEAQ come from the germline V gene. In nucleotides, the CDR3 is TGTGCCAGCAGCCTTTCTTTTTCCGGGACAGGGAAGGACGAGCAGTACTTC. It yields the protein CASSLSFSGTGKDEQYF. Looking up the rest from reference TRBV7-8 and TRBJ2-7 gives the full variable domain: GAGVSQSPRYKVAKRGQDVALRCDPISGHVSLFWYQQALGQGPEFLTYFQNEAQLDKSGLPSDRFFAERPEGSVSTLKIQRTQQEDSAVYLCASSLSFSGTGKDEQYFGPGTRLTVT.